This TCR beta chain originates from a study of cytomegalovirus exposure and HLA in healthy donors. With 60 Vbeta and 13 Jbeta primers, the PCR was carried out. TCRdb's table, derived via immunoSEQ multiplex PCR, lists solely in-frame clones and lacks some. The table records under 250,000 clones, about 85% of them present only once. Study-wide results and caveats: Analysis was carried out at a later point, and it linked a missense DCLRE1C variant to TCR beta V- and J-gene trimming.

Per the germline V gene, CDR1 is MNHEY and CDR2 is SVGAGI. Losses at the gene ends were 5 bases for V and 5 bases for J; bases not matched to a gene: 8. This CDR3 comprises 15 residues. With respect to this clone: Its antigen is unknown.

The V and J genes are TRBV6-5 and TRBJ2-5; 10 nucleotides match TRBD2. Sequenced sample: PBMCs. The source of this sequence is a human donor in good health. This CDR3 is CASSRRLAGVETQYF. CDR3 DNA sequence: TGTGCCAGCAGTCGTCGTCTAGCGGGAGTTGAGACCCAGTACTTC.